This entry describes one T cell receptor (beta chain). This clone has ten or more counts. Its antigen is not yet known. No much larger clone exists at a distance of one base, and base qualities are not known. Genomic DNA was used for TRB sequencing, which was performed with the immunoSEQ assay at survey resolution or with the hsTCRB kit. In the source study's methods: The immunoSEQ software handled the initial read processing, while the LymphoSeq R package was used for the repertoire analyses. Clonality was computed as 1 minus normalized Shannon entropy, and a Gini coefficient was also calculated for each TRB dataset. To infer phenotypes in unsorted samples, TRB sequences from sorted subsets of the recipient or donor were mapped onto the unsorted samples of the same recipient. TCRdb re-hosts the immuneACCESS table, in-frame sequences only. Its copies lack some clones; in the studies checked, an unresolved V gene accounts for under half of them, and the cause for the rest is not known. Clonal size and the V and J genes are those of that table, whereas D and trimming came from the DNA. In this sample, tens of thousands of clones appear, none counted once only. Roughly 2.2% of the sample is held by the ten biggest clonotypes.

The sample originates from a study of T cells after posttransplantation cyclophosphamide (dated by TCRdb to the mid-2010s). Background for the entire study: The study tracked T cell repertoire reconstitution by TRB sequencing after myeloablative bone marrow transplantation using posttransplantation cyclophosphamide as GVHD prophylaxis. Samples from around 40 PTCy-treated patients and over 15 related bone marrow donors of those patients were subjected to antigen receptor sequencing. Blood from all 35 or so PTCy patients with 1-year posttransplant specimens was subjected to TRB sequencing. In 3 patients, up to about 3 additional blood samples taken between 2 and 5.2 years after transplant also underwent TRB sequencing, as did pretransplant blood from several patients. TRA and TRB clonality were tightly correlated in about 10 samples, so subsequent TCR analyses focused on TRB only. Public TRB sequences were compared against a database of over 3,600 sequences linked to responses to pathogens, tumor antigens, self-antigens and alloantigens. Broader findings and caveats from the paper: Across some 45 patients, TRB clonality was highly associated with recipient CMV seropositivity and CMV reactivation, and PTCy diversity was similar to diversity in CNI/methotrexate controls. The TRB repertoires of T cells infiltrating skin or the GI tract showed only limited overlap with the TRB repertoires found in blood. Donor-recipient similarity was low at 1-2 months but increased during the first year, and donor CD8+ memory clones often dominated later blood repertoires.

From the cysteine through the phenylalanine, the CDR3 covers 13 amino acids. Here the CDR3 DNA is all that survives: 39 bases in frame from base 1. According to the germline V gene, CDR1 reads MGHRA and CDR2 reads YSYEKL. The germline V end is reduced by 5 bases and the J end by 7 bases; junction bases left unmatched: 7. Related bone marrow donors provided peripheral blood samples on the day of marrow donation. Mononuclear cells from peripheral blood and bone marrow were separated by Ficoll-Hypaque density centrifugation and then cryopreserved. This clonotype was sampled from a man between 35 and 55 years old in good health, CMV-negative, and a related stem cell transplant donor. The rearranged segments are TRBV4-1 and TRBJ1-2; TRBD1 fits 7 bases in the junction. The specimen sequenced was PBMCs. For the CDR3, the sequence is CASSEQGLGGYTF. The sequenced DNA: TGCGCCAGCAGCGAACAGGGGCTTGGTGGCTACACCTTC.